A single sample gave rise to the 10 T cell receptor beta chains below, sequenced in a study of T cell responses to AZD1222 COVID-19 vaccine. Method: immunoSEQ multiplex PCR; TCRdb's copy keeps in-frame clones and lacks some. Of around 110,000 clones listed, 70% to 90% were seen once; the top ten hold over 7.5%. Sequencing was performed on peripheral blood, taken on day 0 of AZD1222 vaccination. Source of these receptors: an adult in good health.

This clone was seen once. The rearrangement joins TRBV5-1 to TRBJ1-1, with D maybe TRBD1 (5 bases). V lost 4 bases, J lost 0 bases, and 19 bases lay in between. Germline V gene data show CDR1 as SGHRS and CDR2 as YFSETQ. The CDR3 is made up of 17 amino acids. CDR3 loop: CASSIRTPSSLNTEAFF. The CDR3 DNA reads TGCGCCAGCAGCATACGGACACCATCCAGTTTGAACACTGAAGCTTTCTTT. Looking up the rest from reference TRBV5-1 and TRBJ1-1 gives the full variable domain: KAGVTQTPRYLIKTRGQQVTLSCSPISGHRSVSWYQQTPGQGLQFLFEYFSETQRNKGNFPGRFSGRQFSNSRSEMNVSTLELGDSALYLCASSIRTPSSLNTEAFFGQGTRLTVV.

The V and J genes are TRBV28 and TRBJ2-7; tentative D call: TRBD1 (6 bases). The CDR3 covers 14 residues. V was trimmed by 3 bases and J by 4 bases, leaving 13 bases between them. Germline loops: CDR1 MDHEN, CDR2 SYDVKM. The chain's CDR3 is CASSFGQTLYEQYF. The CDR3 DNA follows: TGTGCCAGCAGTTTCGGACAGACGTTATACGAGCAGTACTTC. Full variable domain (rest looked up from reference TRBV28 and TRBJ2-7): DVKVTQSSRYLVKRTGEKVFLECVQDMDHENMFWYRQDPGLGLRLIYFSYDVKMKEKGDIPEGYSVSREKKERFSLILESASTNQTSMYLCASSFGQTLYEQYFGPGTRLTVT.

The rearrangement joins TRBV6-5 to TRBJ1-2, with 8 nucleotides matching TRBD1. V gave up 6 bases and J gave up 5 bases; unmatched junction bases: 5. The V gene's germline CDR1 is MNHEY and CDR2 SVGAGI. There are 13 residues in the CDR3. The CDR3 DNA follows: TGTGCCAGCAGCCCGACAGGGGTTTATGGCTACACCTTC. Amino acid sequence: CASSPTGVYGYTF.

V gene TRBV7-2 combines with J gene TRBJ2-3; 7 nucleotides agree with TRBD1. This CDR3 region has 15 residues. With V trimmed by 5 bases and J by 3 bases, 8 bases remained unmatched. Germline V gives CDR1 SGHTA, CDR2 FQGNSA. CDR3 protein: CASSPPGGRTDTQYF. The CDR3 DNA follows: TGTGCCAGCAGCCCCCCAGGGGGAAGGACAGATACGCAGTATTTT. Full variable domain (rest looked up from reference TRBV7-2 and TRBJ2-3): GAGVSQSPSNKVTEKGKDVELRCDPISGHTALYWYRQSLGQGLEFLIYFQGNSAPDKSGLPSDRFSAERTGGSVSTLTIQRTQQEDSAVYLCASSPPGGRTDTQYFGPGTRLTVL.

This rearrangement joins TRBV11-3 to TRBJ1-6; no clear D. V dropped 5 bases and J dropped 9 bases, with 11 bases sitting between them. The CDR3 extends over 13 amino acids. Germline CDR1 and CDR2: SGHNT and YENEEA. The CDR3 is CASSPRLGSPLHF. CDR3 coding DNA: TGTGCCAGCAGCCCCCGTTTGGGTTCACCCCTCCACTTT. Combining the CDR3 with reference TRBV11-3 and TRBJ1-6 gives the whole variable domain EAGVVQSPRYKIIEKKQPVAFWCNPISGHNTLYWYLQNLGQGPELLIRYENEEAVDDSQLPKDRFSAERLKGVDSTLKIQPAELGDSAVYLCASSPRLGSPLHFGNGTRLTVT.

The V gene is TRBV5-1, the J gene TRBJ2-2, with D perhaps TRBD2 (5 bases). Deletions cut 5 bases from V and 2 bases from J, with 10 bases between. Germline lookup yields CDR1 SGHRS and CDR2 YFSETQ. CDR3 length: 14 residues. CDR3 DNA: TGCGCCAGCAGTTCGGACTTAAACACCGGGGAGCTGTTTTTT. This translates into CASSSDLNTGELFF. Filled out from reference TRBV5-1 and TRBJ2-2, the complete variable domain reads KAGVTQTPRYLIKTRGQQVTLSCSPISGHRSVSWYQQTPGQGLQFLFEYFSETQRNKGNFPGRFSGRQFSNSRSEMNVSTLELGDSALYLCASSSDLNTGELFFGEGSRLTVL.

The chain combines TRBV7-2 with TRBJ2-7, with D perhaps TRBD2 (6 bases). The CDR3 spans 15 residues. Looked up from germline, CDR1 is SGHTA and CDR2 is FQGNSA. V lost 1 base and J lost 0, with 10 bases in between. The CDR3 DNA reads as TGTGCCAGCAGCTTAGGTTCTAGCGTCTCCTACGAGCAGTACTTC. It specifies CASSLGSSVSYEQYF.

This clone was picked up one time. The chain recombines TRBV5-8 with TRBJ2-3, with TRBD1 identical over 8 bases. Germline assignment: CDR1 SGHTS and CDR2 YDEGEE. Trimming took 2 bases from V and 5 from J; bases not matched to a gene: 10. CDR3 length: 16 residues. The CDR3 spells CASSFSQGAQVDTQYF. CDR3 in DNA: TGTGCCAGCAGCTTTTCGCAGGGGGCCCAAGTAGATACGCAGTATTTT.

V is TRBV7-9 and J is TRBJ1-5; a possible D gene is TRBD1 (6 bases). The CDR3 runs to 17 residues. Germline V gene sequence: CDR1 SEHNR, CDR2 FQNEAQ (reference sequence). Trimming removed 1 base from V and 1 base from J, with 14 bases in between. The CDR3 DNA is TGTGCCAGCAGCTTAGGAGGGGGGACTTGGAGCAATCAGCCCCAGCATTTT. Its protein product is CASSLGGGTWSNQPQHF. Together with reference TRBV7-9 and TRBJ1-5, the CDR3 gives the full variable domain: DTGVSQNPRHKITKRGQNVTFRCDPISEHNRLYWYRQTLGQGPEFLTYFQNEAQLEKSRLLSDRFSAERPKGSFSTLEIQRTEQGDSAMYLCASSLGGGTWSNQPQHFGDGTRLSIL.

V is TRBV12-3 or TRBV12-4 and J is TRBJ2-7; no firm D call. The CDR3 runs to 13 residues. Trimming took 7 bases from V and 2 from J, leaving 12 bases between them. CDR3 region: CASNTLGTYEQYF. DNA of the CDR3: TGTGCCAGCAACACACTGGGGACCTACGAGCAGTACTTC.